A selection of T cell receptor beta chains follows, all from one sample in a study of response to subunit inactivated influenza vaccine. TCRdb ran MiXCR on the RT-PCR reads and lists one entry per CDR3 protein. The repertoire includes hundreds of thousands of distinct CDR3 sequences, roughly 20% of them detected once, and roughly a tenth sits in the top ten. Here the sequenced sample was PBMCs from blood, taken more than 4 days after vaccination. All receptors derive from a man in his forties or fifties who received an inactivated influenza vaccine. Both conserved end residues are part of each CDR3. D genes are given only for firm matches. Part of the rows lack a size; the others show once, few, many or a class for expanded clones.

size,J,V,length,D,DNA,CDR3
many,TRBJ1-3,TRBV5-1,16,TRBD1,TGCGCCAGCAGCTTAACCGGGACAGGGGTCGGAAACACCATATATTTT,CASSLTGTGVGNTIYF
few,TRBJ2-7,TRBV28,18,TRBD1,TGTGCCAGCAGCGGTCCGGGACAGACCTACCAGGACTCCTACGAGCAGTACTTC,CASSGPGQTYQDSYEQYF
-,TRBJ2-7,TRBV28,15,TRBD2,TGTGCCAGCAGTCTAATTGGGACTAGCGGGATCGAGCAGTACTTC,CASSLIGTSGIEQYF
-,TRBJ1-1,TRBV5-1,14,-,TGCGCCAGCAGCTTGGACCCCCCGGGGACTGAAGCTTTCTTT,CASSLDPPGTEAFF
few,TRBJ2-4,TRBV20-1,14,TRBD1,TGCAGTGCAAGAAGGGGGACAGACAAAAACATTCAGTACTTC,CSARRGTDKNIQYF
few,TRBJ2-7,TRBV20-1,14,-,TGCAGTGCGGACCCTGTCCCGAGAGGGTACGAGCAGTACTTC,CSADPVPRGYEQYF
-,TRBJ2-7,TRBV9,15,TRBD1,TGTGCCAGCAGCCCCAGGGACAGGGGAGGCTACGAGCAGTACTTC,CASSPRDRGGYEQYF
-,TRBJ2-3,TRBV6-1,14,TRBD2,TGTGCCAGCAATAATGGCGGGAGCGTCGGTACGCAGTATTTT,CASNNGGSVGTQYF
-,TRBJ2-7,TRBV7-9,15,-,TGTGCCAGCAGCCCAAGAGTGGGAGGCGCCTACGAGCAGTACTTC,CASSPRVGGAYEQYF
-,TRBJ2-5,TRBV12-3/TRBV12-4,15,-,TGTGCCAGCAGTTTGGGGGGCGAAATACAAGAGACCCAGTACTTC,CASSLGGEIQETQYF
few,TRBJ2-5,TRBV5-1,11,-,TGCGCCAGCAGCTACGGGACCTCCCAGTACTTC,CASSYGTSQYF
-,TRBJ2-7,TRBV7-6,14,-,TGTGCCAGCAGCCGGGGACCTCAAGTCCTCGAGCAGTACTTC,CASSRGPQVLEQYF
few,TRBJ2-7,TRBV12-3/TRBV12-4,15,TRBD1,TGTGCCAGCAGATACCGGGACAGAATAACCTACGAGCAGTACTTC,CASRYRDRITYEQYF
few,TRBJ1-5,TRBV9,14,-,TGTGCCAGCAGCCCCAATAGGGACACGCCGACCCAGCATTTT,CASSPNRDTPTQHF
few,TRBJ2-1,TRBV7-7,14,-,TGTGCTAGCAGCTCTGGGGGGGCTAACAATGAGCAGTTCTTC,CASSSGGANNEQFF
few,TRBJ2-5,TRBV7-9,16,TRBD2,TGTGCCAGCAGCCAGGCCCTAGCGGGGGGTCAAGAGACCCAGTACTTC,CASSQALAGGQETQYF
few,TRBJ2-3,TRBV5-8,13,-,TGTGCCAGCAGCCCTACAGCCTCAGATACGCAGTATTTT,CASSPTASDTQYF
-,TRBJ1-4,TRBV18,17,TRBD1,TGTGCCAGCTCTCCTATCCCTGCCGGGACAGCGAATGAAAAACTGTTTTTT,CASSPIPAGTANEKLFF
few,TRBJ2-7,TRBV5-5,12,-,TGTGCCAGCAGCTTCGTCAGAAGGGAGCAGTACTTC,CASSFVRREQYF
-,TRBJ2-3,TRBV20-1,16,TRBD2,TGCAGTGCTATCCCCTGGACTAGCGGGAACACAGATACGCAGTATTTT,CSAIPWTSGNTDTQYF
-,TRBJ2-4,TRBV9,14,-,TGTGCCAGCAGCGTGACGGGAGCCAAAAACATTCAGTACTTC,CASSVTGAKNIQYF
few,TRBJ2-1,TRBV20-1,14,TRBD1,TGCAGTGCTCCCGGGACAGGGTTATACAATGAGCAGTTCTTC,CSAPGTGLYNEQFF
-,TRBJ2-7,TRBV6-1,14,TRBD1,TGTGCCAGCAGGCCCCGGACAGGGAGGTACGAGCAGTACTTC,CASRPRTGRYEQYF
-,TRBJ2-1,TRBV11-2,13,-,TGTGCCAGCAGCTTCGCCTTACTGGATGAGCAGTTCTTC,CASSFALLDEQFF
-,TRBJ2-1,TRBV6-2/TRBV6-3,16,TRBD2,TGTGCCAGCAGTTACTCTTCTAGCGGTTACAACAATGAGCAGTTCTTC,CASSYSSSGYNNEQFF
few,TRBJ2-5,TRBV4-3,13,-,TGCGCCAGCAGCCAACACAGGGACGAGACCCAGTACTTC,CASSQHRDETQYF
-,TRBJ2-1,TRBV12-3/TRBV12-4,15,-,TGTGCCAGCAGTTCAGCGGTCCGCTCCTACAATGAGCAGTTCTTC,CASSSAVRSYNEQFF
-,TRBJ2-3,TRBV12-3/TRBV12-4,16,TRBD2,TGTGCCAGCAGTTTAGTTCAGCGGGGGCCAACAGATACGCAGTATTTT,CASSLVQRGPTDTQYF
-,TRBJ2-2,TRBV7-9,16,TRBD2,TGTGCCAGCAGCGCCGAGCGGACTAGTTACACCGGGGAGCTGTTTTTT,CASSAERTSYTGELFF
-,TRBJ1-1,TRBV7-9,13,-,TGTGCCAGCAGCTCGCAGGGGATTACTGAAGCTTTCTTT,CASSSQGITEAFF
few,TRBJ1-1,TRBV5-1,13,-,TGCGCCAGCAGCACAGCACTGAACACTGAAGCTTTCTTT,CASSTALNTEAFF
many,TRBJ1-1,TRBV7-2,16,-,TGTGCCAGCAGCTTAGGGCTGGGCAGGGGAGGCACTGAAGCTTTCTTT,CASSLGLGRGGTEAFF
many,TRBJ2-7,TRBV5-5,17,TRBD2,TGTGCCAGCAGAATCCCGGGGGGGAGTGCCCTCTCCTACGAGCAGTACTTC,CASRIPGGSALSYEQYF
few,TRBJ2-3,TRBV7-3,16,TRBD2,TGTGCCAGCAGCCTGACTAGCGGATCTAGCACAGATACGCAGTATTTT,CASSLTSGSSTDTQYF
-,TRBJ2-3,TRBV7-2,17,TRBD1,TGTGCCAGCAGCTGGACACCGACAGGGGGTGGAGCAGATACGCAGTATTTT,CASSWTPTGGGADTQYF
few,TRBJ1-6,TRBV20-1,13,TRBD1,TGCAGTGCTAGCCGACAGGGGGTTCAGCCCCTCCACTTT,CSASRQGVQPLHF
few,TRBJ1-6,TRBV12-3/TRBV12-4,16,-,TGTGCCAGCAGTGACCGAGGTCGGGTTCGAAATTCACCCCTCCACTTT,CASSDRGRVRNSPLHF
few,TRBJ1-5,TRBV6-2/TRBV6-3,14,TRBD1,TGTGCCAGCAGTTACGCAGGGGGTATCCAGCCCCAGCATTTT,CASSYAGGIQPQHF
-,TRBJ2-3,TRBV5-1,16,-,TGCGCCAGCAGCAGGGGGGACAGCCCTAGCACAGATACGCAGTATTTT,CASSRGDSPSTDTQYF
few,TRBJ2-4,TRBV24-1,15,-,TGTGCCACCAGTGATTCGCAGGTAGCCAAAAACATTCAGTACTTC,CATSDSQVAKNIQYF
-,TRBJ1-1,TRBV5-1,16,-,TGCGCCAGCAGCTTGGCGACAGGTGATATGAACACTGAAGCTTTCTTT,CASSLATGDMNTEAFF
-,TRBJ1-4,TRBV29-1,16,-,TGCAGCGCCGGGCAAGGGGGGACCGCAACTAATGAAAAACTGTTTTTT,CSAGQGGTATNEKLFF
-,TRBJ1-4,TRBV10-3,13,TRBD1,TGTGCCATCAGGGGGGACAGTCGGGAAAAACTGTTTTTT,CAIRGDSREKLFF
-,TRBJ1-6,TRBV4-1,16,-,TGCGCCAGCAGCCAAGACTTAGACAGCTATAATTCACCCCTCCACTTT,CASSQDLDSYNSPLHF
-,TRBJ2-5,TRBV5-1,16,TRBD2,TGCGCCAGCAGCTTGGCTCTCGGGGGGACTCAAGAGACCCAGTACTTC,CASSLALGGTQETQYF
-,TRBJ1-4,TRBV29-1,14,-,TGCAGCGTTGAAGGGCGCCAGGATAATGAAAAACTGTTTTTT,CSVEGRQDNEKLFF
many,TRBJ2-7,TRBV6-1,13,-,TGTGCCAGCAGTGACAGGGGTCCCTACGAGCAGTACTTC,CASSDRGPYEQYF
-,TRBJ2-3,TRBV27,13,-,TGTGCCAGCAGTTTAGTGAGGGGTGGTACGCAGTATTTT,CASSLVRGGTQYF
few,TRBJ2-5,TRBV12-3/TRBV12-4,14,TRBD2,TGTGCCAGCAGTCGCCCGGGACTAGAAGAGACCCAGTACTTC,CASSRPGLEETQYF
-,TRBJ1-6,TRBV6-1,15,TRBD1,TGTGCCAGCAGGGAACAGGGGGGAGTTAATTCACCCCTCCACTTT,CASREQGGVNSPLHF
few,TRBJ2-2,TRBV10-3,16,-,TGTGCCATCAGTGAGTCTGTGGCTAAGAACACCGGGGAGCTGTTTTTT,CAISESVAKNTGELFF
-,TRBJ1-1,TRBV6-5,11,-,TGTGCCGCGGGAGGGTATTCTGAAGCTTTCTTT,CAAGGYSEAFF
few,TRBJ2-5,TRBV20-1,17,-,TGCAGTGCCCTAATGGGATGGTGGGGGGAGTACCAAGAGACCCAGTACTTC,CSALMGWWGEYQETQYF
-,TRBJ2-7,TRBV25-1,12,-,TGTGCCAGCAGTGAAGGAAGGTCCGAGCAGTACTTC,CASSEGRSEQYF